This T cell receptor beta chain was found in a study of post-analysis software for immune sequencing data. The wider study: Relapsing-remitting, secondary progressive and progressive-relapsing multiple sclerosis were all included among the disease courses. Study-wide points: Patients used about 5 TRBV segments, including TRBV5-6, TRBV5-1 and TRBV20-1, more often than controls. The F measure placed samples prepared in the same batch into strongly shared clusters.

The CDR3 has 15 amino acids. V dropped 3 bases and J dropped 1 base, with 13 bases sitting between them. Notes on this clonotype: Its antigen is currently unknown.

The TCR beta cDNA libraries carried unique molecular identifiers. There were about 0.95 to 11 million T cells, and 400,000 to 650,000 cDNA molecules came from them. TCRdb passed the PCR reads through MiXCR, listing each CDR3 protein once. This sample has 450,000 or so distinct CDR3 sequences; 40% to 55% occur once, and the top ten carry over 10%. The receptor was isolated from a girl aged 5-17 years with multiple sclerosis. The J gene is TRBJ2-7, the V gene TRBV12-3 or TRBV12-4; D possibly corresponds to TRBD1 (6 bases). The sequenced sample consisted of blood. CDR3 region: CASSFLRDKSYEQYF. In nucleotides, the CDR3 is TGTGCCAGCAGTTTCCTACGGGACAAGTCCTACGAGCAGTACTTC.